This T cell receptor beta chain was identified during a study of blood T cell repertoires in COVID-19. Study in general: There were acute and convalescent COVID-19 samples, and they came from the United States, Italy and Spain. The analysed material was cDNA or gDNA that came from T cells, B-cell-depleted T cells, or PBMCs.

Sequencing used immunoSEQ multiplex PCR; TCRdb keeps in-frame clones, though not all of them. The repertoire includes roughly 150,000 clones, over 80% of them detected once, and 9.1% sits in the top ten. The TCR comes from a woman of 80 years or more with active or convalescent COVID-19. The sample taken for sequencing was peripheral blood.

The CDR3 reads CASSPGGAGEAFF. The CDR3 DNA reads as TGTGCCAGCAGCCCAGGGGGCGCAGGTGAAGCTTTCTTT. The J gene is TRBJ1-1, the V gene TRBV11-2, with TRBD1 matching 8 bases. After removal of 5 bases from V and 7 bases from J, the junction contained 6 bases not matched to a gene. The length of the CDR3 is 13 residues. Germline assignment: CDR1 SGHAT and CDR2 FQNNGV.